Sequencing of this T cell receptor beta chain was carried out in a study of OX40 agonist ivuxolimab in advanced cancers. Profiled with immunoSEQ multiplex PCR; TCRdb holds only in-frame clones, not every one. The sample consists of tens of thousands of clones, 91% of them appearing once. Here the sequenced sample was CD4+ or CD8+ T cells sorted from blood, taken in a trial of the OX40 agonist ivuxolimab. The origin of this receptor is an adult with an advanced solid tumor such as melanoma, head and neck, liver or kidney cancer.

The CDR3 sequence: CASSLASGNEQFF. The CDR3 DNA sequence: TGTGCCAGCAGCTTAGCTAGCGGCAATGAGCAGTTCTTC. This chain links TRBV11-3 with TRBJ2-1, with 7 positions matching TRBD2. CDR1 is SGHNT and CDR2 is YENEEA in the germline V gene. The CDR3 spans 13 residues. The trim removed 1 base at V and 6 bases at J, leaving 0 bases unmatched.